This T cell receptor (beta chain) was sequenced for a study of cytomegalovirus exposure and HLA in healthy donors. Study-wide findings and caveats: The study assumed roughly uniform donor sequencing depth for presence/absence analyses.

A remark on this clone: Its antigen is currently unknown.

Germline V lookup: CDR1 MDHEN, CDR2 SYDVKM. V lost 6 bases, J lost 8 bases, and 14 bases lay in between. CDR3 length equals 12 residues. The PCR used 60 Vbeta and 13 Jbeta primers. Assay: immunoSEQ multiplex PCR; the TCRdb copy retains only in-frame clones and omits some. This table holds over 70,000 clones, less than 80% found once. The source is a male donor in good health and CMV-seronegative. Sequenced input: PBMCs. V gene TRBV28 combines with J gene TRBJ2-7; perhaps TRBD1 as D (6 bases). The CDR3 loop is CASRWTDGQQYF. The CDR3, as DNA: TGTGCCAGCAGGTGGACAGACGGTCAGCAGTACTTC.